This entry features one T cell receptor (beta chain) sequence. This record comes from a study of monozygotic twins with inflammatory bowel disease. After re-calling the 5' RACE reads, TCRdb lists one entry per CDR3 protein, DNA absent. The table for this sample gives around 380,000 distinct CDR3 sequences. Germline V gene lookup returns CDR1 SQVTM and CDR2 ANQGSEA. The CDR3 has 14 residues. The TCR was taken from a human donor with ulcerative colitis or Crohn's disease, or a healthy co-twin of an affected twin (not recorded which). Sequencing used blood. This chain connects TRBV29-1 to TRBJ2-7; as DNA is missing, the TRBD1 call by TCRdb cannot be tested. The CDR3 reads CSVTPPGRVHEQYF.